The clone carrying this T cell receptor (beta chain) was observed many times. Its specificity is unknown. These data come from a study of T cells after yellow fever vaccination. Study-level background: Low-cell-number fractions underwent preparation using SMART-Seq v4 Ultra Low Input.

5'RACE template switching added a universal primer site and UMIs to TCR cDNA. Using its own MiXCR run on the 5' RACE reads, TCRdb lists one record per CDR3 protein. The repertoire includes 150,000 or so distinct CDR3 sequences, 6% to 7.5% of them detected once, and approximately 2.4% sits in the top ten. This CDR3 has 14 residues. J lost 5 bases, V lost 5 bases, and 7 bases had no gene match. Study-level points and caveats: Highly abundant clonotypes carried over from the bulk population could end up in FACS-sorted repertoires as contaminants. Among all clonotypes, a small share was observed in both CD4 and CD8 compartments.

The chain uses TRBV12-3 or TRBV12-4 and TRBJ2-7, with 9 positions matching TRBD1. Sequencing used CD4+ T cells sorted from PBMCs, obtained 5 to 6 days after the first yellow fever vaccination. This clonotype was obtained from a man aged 18 to 29 who received the YFV17D yellow fever vaccine. The DNA of the CDR3 is TGTGCCAGCAGTGAACAGGGGGCTTTCGACGAGCAGTACTTC. Its translation: CASSEQGAFDEQYF.